This note documents a single T cell receptor beta chain sequence. Its antigen is not known. Brentuximab vedotin exposure varied among the patients, all of whom had relapsed after autologous stem cell transplantation. The table came from immunoSEQ multiplex PCR; TCRdb's copy has only in-frame clones and leaves some out. The sample holds some 65,000 clones, about 64% seen once. The record originates from a study of PD-1 blockade in classical Hodgkin lymphoma. Study as a whole: Patients were dosed intravenously with nivolumab at 3 mg/kg every 2 weeks.

CDR3 length: 15 residues. After removal of 6 bases from V and 2 bases from J, the junction contained 8 bases not matched to a gene. In germline, CDR1 is MNHNS, CDR2 SASEGT. Findings of the study overall: Healthy donors were reported to have higher baseline TCR diversity than newly diagnosed patients.

The sample in question was peripheral blood mononuclear cells (PBMCs), obtained before the second cycle of nivolumab. V gene TRBV6-1 combines with J gene TRBJ2-3; TRBD2 matches 7 bases. The TCR sequence derives from a human donor with classical Hodgkin lymphoma. CDR3 sequence (DNA): TGTGCCAGCAGGTTTATGGGGGGGGACACAGATACGCAGTATTTT. Translation gives CASRFMGGDTDTQYF.